Reported below is one T cell receptor (beta chain). The sample comes from a study of blood T cell repertoires in COVID-19. In the study overall: Sites across the United States, Italy and Spain contributed samples from acute and convalescent COVID-19. PBMCs, B-cell-depleted T cells, or T cells were the source of the cDNA or gDNA that made up the material.

V lost 4 bases to trimming and J lost 3 bases, with 13 bases between them. Germline lookup yields CDR1 MNHEY and CDR2 SVGAGI. This CDR3 has 15 residues. Participants came from some 23 US areas, aged roughly 18 to 89 years. Researchers sorted participants into cohorts using their self-reported clinical history. Clones were sequenced by immunoSEQ multiplex PCR, and TCRdb holds only the in-frame ones, with some missing. The sample carries about 310,000 clones, roughly 86% recorded once. This chain uses TRBV6-5 with TRBJ2-1; maybe TRBD2 (5 bases). The source material was PBMCs or T cells enriched from blood (not recorded which). The source of this sequence is a woman in her twenties or thirties who had recovered from COVID-19. CDR3 DNA: TGTGCCAGCAGTTCTCCTAGCAGAAACTACAATGAGCAGTTCTTC. It yields the protein CASSSPSRNYNEQFF.